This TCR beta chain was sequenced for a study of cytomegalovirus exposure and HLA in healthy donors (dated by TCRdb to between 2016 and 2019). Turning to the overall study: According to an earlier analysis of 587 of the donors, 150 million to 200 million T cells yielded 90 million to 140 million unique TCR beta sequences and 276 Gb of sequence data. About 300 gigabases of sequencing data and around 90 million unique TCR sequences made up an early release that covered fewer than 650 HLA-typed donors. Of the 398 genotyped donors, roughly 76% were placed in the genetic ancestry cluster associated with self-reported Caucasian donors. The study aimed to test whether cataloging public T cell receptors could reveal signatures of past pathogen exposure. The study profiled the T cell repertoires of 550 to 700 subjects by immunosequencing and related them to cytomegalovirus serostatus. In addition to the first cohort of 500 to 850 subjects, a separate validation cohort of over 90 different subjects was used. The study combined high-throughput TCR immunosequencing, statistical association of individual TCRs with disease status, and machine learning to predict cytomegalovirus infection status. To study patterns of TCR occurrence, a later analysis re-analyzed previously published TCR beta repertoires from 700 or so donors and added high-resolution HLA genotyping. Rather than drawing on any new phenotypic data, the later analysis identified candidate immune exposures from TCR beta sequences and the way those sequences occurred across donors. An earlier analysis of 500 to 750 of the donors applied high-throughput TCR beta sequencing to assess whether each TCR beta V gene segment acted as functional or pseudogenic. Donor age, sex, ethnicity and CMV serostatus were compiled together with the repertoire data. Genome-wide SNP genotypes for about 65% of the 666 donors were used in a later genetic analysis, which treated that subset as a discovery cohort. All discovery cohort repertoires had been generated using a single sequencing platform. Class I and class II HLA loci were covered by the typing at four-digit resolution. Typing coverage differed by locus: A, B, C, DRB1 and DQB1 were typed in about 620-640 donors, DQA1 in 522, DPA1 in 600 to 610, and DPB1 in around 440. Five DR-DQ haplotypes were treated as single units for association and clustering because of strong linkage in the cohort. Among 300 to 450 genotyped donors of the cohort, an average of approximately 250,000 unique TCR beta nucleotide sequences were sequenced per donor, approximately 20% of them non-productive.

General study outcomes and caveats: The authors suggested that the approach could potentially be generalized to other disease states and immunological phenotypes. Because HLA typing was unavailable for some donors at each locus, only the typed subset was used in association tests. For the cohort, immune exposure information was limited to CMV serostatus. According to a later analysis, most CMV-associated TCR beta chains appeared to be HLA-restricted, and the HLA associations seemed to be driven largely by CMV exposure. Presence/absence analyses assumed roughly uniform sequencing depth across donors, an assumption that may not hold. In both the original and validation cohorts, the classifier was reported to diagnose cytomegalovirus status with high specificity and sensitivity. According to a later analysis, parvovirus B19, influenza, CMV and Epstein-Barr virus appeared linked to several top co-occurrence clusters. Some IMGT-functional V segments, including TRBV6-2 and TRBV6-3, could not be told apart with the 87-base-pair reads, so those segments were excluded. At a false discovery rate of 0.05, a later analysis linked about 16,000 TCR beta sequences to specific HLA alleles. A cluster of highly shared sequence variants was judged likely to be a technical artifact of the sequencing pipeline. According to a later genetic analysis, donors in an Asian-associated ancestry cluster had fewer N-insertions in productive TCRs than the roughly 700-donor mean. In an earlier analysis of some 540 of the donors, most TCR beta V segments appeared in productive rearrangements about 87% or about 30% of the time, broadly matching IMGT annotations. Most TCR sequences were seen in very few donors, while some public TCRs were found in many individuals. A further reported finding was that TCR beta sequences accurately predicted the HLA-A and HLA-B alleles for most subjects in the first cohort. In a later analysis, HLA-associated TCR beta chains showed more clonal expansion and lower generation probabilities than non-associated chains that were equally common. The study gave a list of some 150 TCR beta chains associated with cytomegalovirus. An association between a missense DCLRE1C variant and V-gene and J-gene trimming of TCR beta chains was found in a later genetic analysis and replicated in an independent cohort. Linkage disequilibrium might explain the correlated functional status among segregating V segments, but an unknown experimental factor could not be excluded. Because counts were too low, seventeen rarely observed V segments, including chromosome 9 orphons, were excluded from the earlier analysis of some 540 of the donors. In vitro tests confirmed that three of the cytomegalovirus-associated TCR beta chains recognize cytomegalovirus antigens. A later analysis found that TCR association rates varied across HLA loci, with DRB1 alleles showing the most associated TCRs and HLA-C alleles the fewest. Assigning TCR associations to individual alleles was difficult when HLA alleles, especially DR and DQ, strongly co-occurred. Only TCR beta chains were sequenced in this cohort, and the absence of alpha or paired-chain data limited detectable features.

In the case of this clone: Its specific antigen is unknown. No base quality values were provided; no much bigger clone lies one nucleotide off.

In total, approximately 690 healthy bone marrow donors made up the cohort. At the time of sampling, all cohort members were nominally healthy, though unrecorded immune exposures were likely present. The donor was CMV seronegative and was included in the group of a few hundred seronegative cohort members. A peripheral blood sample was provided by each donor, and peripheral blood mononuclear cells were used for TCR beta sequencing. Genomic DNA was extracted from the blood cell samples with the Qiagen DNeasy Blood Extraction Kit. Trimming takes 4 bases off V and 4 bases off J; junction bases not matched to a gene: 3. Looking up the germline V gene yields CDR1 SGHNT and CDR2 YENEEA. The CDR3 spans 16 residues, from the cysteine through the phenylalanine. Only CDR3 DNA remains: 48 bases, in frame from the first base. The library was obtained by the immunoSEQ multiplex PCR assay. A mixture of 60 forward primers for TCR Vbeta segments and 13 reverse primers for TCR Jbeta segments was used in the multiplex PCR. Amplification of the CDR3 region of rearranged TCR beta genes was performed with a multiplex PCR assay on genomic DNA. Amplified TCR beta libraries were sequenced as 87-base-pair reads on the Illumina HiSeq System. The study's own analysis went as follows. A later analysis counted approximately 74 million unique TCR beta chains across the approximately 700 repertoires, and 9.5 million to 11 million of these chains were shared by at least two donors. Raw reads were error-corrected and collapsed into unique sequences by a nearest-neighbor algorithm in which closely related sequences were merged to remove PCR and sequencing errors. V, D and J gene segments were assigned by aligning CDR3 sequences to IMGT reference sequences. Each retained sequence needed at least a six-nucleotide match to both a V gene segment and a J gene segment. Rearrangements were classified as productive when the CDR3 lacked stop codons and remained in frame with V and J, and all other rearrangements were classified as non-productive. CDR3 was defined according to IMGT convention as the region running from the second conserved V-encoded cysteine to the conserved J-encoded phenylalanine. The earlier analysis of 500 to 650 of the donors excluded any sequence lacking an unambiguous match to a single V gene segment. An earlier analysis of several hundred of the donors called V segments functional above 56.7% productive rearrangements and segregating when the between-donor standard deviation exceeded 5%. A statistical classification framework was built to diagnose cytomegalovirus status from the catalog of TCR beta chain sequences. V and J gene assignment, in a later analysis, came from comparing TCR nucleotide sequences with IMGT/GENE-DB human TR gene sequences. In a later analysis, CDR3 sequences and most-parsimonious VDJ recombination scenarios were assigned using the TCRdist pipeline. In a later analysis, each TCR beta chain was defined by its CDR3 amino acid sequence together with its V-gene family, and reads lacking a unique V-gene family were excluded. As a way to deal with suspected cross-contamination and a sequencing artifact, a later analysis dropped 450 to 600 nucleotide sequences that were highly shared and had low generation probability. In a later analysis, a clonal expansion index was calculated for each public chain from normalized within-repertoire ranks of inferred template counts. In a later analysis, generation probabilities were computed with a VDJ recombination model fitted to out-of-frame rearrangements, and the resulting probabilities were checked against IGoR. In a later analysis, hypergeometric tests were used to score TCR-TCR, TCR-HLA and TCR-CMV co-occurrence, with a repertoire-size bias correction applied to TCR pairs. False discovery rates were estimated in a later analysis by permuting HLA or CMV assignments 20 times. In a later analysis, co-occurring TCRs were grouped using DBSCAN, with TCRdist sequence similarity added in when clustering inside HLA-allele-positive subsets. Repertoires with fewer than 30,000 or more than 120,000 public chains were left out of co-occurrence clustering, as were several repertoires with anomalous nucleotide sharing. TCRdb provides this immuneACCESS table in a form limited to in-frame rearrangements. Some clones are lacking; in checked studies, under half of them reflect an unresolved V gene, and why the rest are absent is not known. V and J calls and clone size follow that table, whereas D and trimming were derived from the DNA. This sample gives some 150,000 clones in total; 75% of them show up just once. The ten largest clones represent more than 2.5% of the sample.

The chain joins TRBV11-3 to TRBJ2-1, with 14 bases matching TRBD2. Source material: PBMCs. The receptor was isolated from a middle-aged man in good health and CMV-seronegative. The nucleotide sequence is TGTGCCAGCAGCTCCGGACTAGCGGGGGGTTACAATGAGCAGTTCTTC. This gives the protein CASSSGLAGGYNEQFF.